This is a list of T cell receptor beta chains from one sample in a study of OX40 agonist ivuxolimab in advanced cancers. Here immunoSEQ multiplex PCR was the method, and the copy in TCRdb shows in-frame clones only, minus some. The table includes around 38,000 clones, about nine tenths detected once. Sequenced here: CD4+ or CD8+ T cells sorted from blood, sampled in a trial of the OX40 agonist ivuxolimab. All receptors derive from an adult with an advanced solid tumor such as melanoma, head and neck, liver or kidney cancer. CDR3s include the opening cysteine and the closing phenylalanine or tryptophan. A D gene is named only where the DNA matches it firmly. Expanded clones get a size class; other rows say once, few or many, or leave the size out.

j_call	d_call	clone_size	v_call	cdr3_nt	cdr3_aa
TRBJ1-5	TRBD1	NA	TRBV4-2	TGTGCCAGCAGCCTAGACAGGGACAATCAGCCCCAGCATTTT	CASSLDRDNQPQHF
TRBJ1-1	TRBD1	NA	TRBV27	TGTGCCAGCAGGGTAACAGGGGGCAGGACTGAAGCTTTCTTT	CASRVTGGRTEAFF
TRBJ2-3	NA	NA	TRBV13	TGTGCCAGCAGCCGGGGGCGGGGACCCACAGATACGCAGTATTTT	CASSRGRGPTDTQYF
TRBJ2-7	NA	NA	TRBV30	TGTGCCTGGAGTTATGGCAGGGGTAACTACGAGCAGTACTTC	CAWSYGRGNYEQYF
TRBJ1-2	TRBD1	large	TRBV7-9	TGTGCCAGCAGCTTAGGGGGGACAGGAGATGATGGCTACACCTTC	CASSLGGTGDDGYTF
TRBJ1-1	NA	NA	TRBV6-5	TGTGCCAGCAGTCTTAGGGTGGGGCGGGACACTGAAGCTTTCTTT	CASSLRVGRDTEAFF
TRBJ1-2	TRBD1	NA	TRBV9	TGTGCCAGCAGCGGGACAGGGCCGCGGGGCTACACCTTC	CASSGTGPRGYTF
TRBJ2-4	TRBD1	once	TRBV5-6	TGTGCCAGCAGCCCCCACAGGGGGCCCCGAGAAAACATTCAGTACTTC	CASSPHRGPRENIQYF
TRBJ2-2	NA	NA	TRBV9	TGTGCCAGCAGCGTAGGGTCCGAGGGGGAGCTGTTTTTT	CASSVGSEGELFF
TRBJ1-5	NA	NA	TRBV6-1	TGTGCCAGCAGCGCCTGGGGGAGCAATCAGCCCCAGCATTTT	CASSAWGSNQPQHF
TRBJ2-1	NA	NA	TRBV5-6	TGTGCCAGCAGCTTTTCTAGCGCCACCGAGTTCTTC	CASSFSSATEFF
TRBJ1-1	NA	NA	TRBV4-3	TGCGCCAGCAGCCAACACCCCACCTCGGGGGGCACTGAAGCTTTCTTT	CASSQHPTSGGTEAFF
TRBJ2-1	TRBD2	NA	TRBV27	TGTGCCAGCAGTGCACCGACTAGCCTAATGTTCTTC	CASSAPTSLMFF
TRBJ2-1	TRBD1	NA	TRBV4-3	TGCGCCAGCAGCCAAGAAGTGGGGGCAGGGGGCAATGAGCAGTTCTTC	CASSQEVGAGGNEQFF
TRBJ2-1	NA	NA	TRBV4-1	TGCGCCAGCAGCCAACTTACCTTAGGGCCCTACAATGAGCAGTTCTTC	CASSQLTLGPYNEQFF
TRBJ2-2	NA	NA	TRBV6-1	TGTGCCAGCAGTGAAGCGCTTCGAGGGGCAGGGCGCACCGGGGAGCTGTTTTTT	CASSEALRGAGRTGELFF
TRBJ2-5	NA	NA	TRBV13	TGTGCCAGCAGTCCAGGACTTCTACAAGAGACCCAGTACTTC	CASSPGLLQETQYF
TRBJ2-3	TRBD2	NA	TRBV9	TGTGCCAGCAGTTACCTAGCGGGAGGTTCAGATACGCAGTATTTT	CASSYLAGGSDTQYF
TRBJ2-7	NA	NA	TRBV5-5	TGTGCCAGCAGCTCGGAACCCCGGATTCACGAGCAGTACTTC	CASSSEPRIHEQYF
TRBJ1-2	NA	NA	TRBV5-8	TGTGCCAGCAGCTTGGCCGGAGCTATTGTTAACTATGGCTACACCTTC	CASSLAGAIVNYGYTF
TRBJ2-1	NA	NA	TRBV11-2	TGTGCCAGCAGCTTATACTTAGGAGAGGGTGGGAATGAGCAGTTCTTC	CASSLYLGEGGNEQFF
TRBJ2-7	TRBD2	NA	TRBV27	TGTGCCAGCAGTTCCGGACTAGGCCTCTACGAGCAGTACTTC	CASSSGLGLYEQYF
TRBJ1-2	NA	NA	TRBV29-1	TGCAGCGTCCCAGGGATAGGTAGGGGCTACACCTTC	CSVPGIGRGYTF
TRBJ2-5	NA	few	TRBV4-1	TGCGCCAGCAGTGAAAAAACGGGGGAGACCCAGTACTTC	CASSEKTGETQYF
TRBJ2-1	NA	NA	TRBV11-1	TGTGCCAGCAGCTTACGTTTCGGAAGCAGTTCCTACAATGAGCAGTTCTTC	CASSLRFGSSSYNEQFF
TRBJ1-5	TRBD1	few	TRBV9	TGTGCCAGCGGGACAGGGGAACTAGGCAATCAGCCCCAGCATTTT	CASGTGELGNQPQHF
TRBJ2-1	TRBD2	NA	TRBV4-2	TGTGCCAGCAGCGAAGACCCGGGACTAGCTAGTGAGCAGTTCTTC	CASSEDPGLASEQFF
TRBJ2-2	NA	NA	TRBV1	TGCACCAGCAGCCAAGAGGGAGAGGCGAACACCGGGGAGCTGTTTTTT	CTSSQEGEANTGELFF
TRBJ1-2	NA	NA	TRBV30	TGTGCCTGGGGTGACCATGCCACCTTC	CAWGDHATF
TRBJ1-1	NA	NA	TRBV19	TGTGCCAGTAGGGTCGGCAATTTGAACACTGAAGCTTTCTTT	CASRVGNLNTEAFF
TRBJ2-4	NA	NA	TRBV6-5	TGTGCCAGCAGTTACTCAGGAGTGGGGAACATTCAGTACTTC	CASSYSGVGNIQYF
TRBJ1-5	NA	NA	TRBV7-8	TGTGCCAGCAGCTTATCCAGAAATAGCAATCAGCCCCAGCATTTT	CASSLSRNSNQPQHF
TRBJ2-7	NA	NA	TRBV29-1	TGCAGCGGGTTCGACAGCTACGAGCAGTACTTC	CSGFDSYEQYF
TRBJ2-1	TRBD2	NA	TRBV9	TGTGCCAGCAGCGTAGGGGCTAGCGGGGTTTACAATGAGCAGTTCTTC	CASSVGASGVYNEQFF
TRBJ2-7	NA	few	TRBV5-5	TGTGCCAGCAGCCAAGCATGGGGGGCGTCGTACGAGCAGTACTTC	CASSQAWGASYEQYF
TRBJ2-7	NA	NA	TRBV5-1	TGCGCCAGCAGCTTGGAGGGTGTGTACGAGCAGTACTTC	CASSLEGVYEQYF
TRBJ2-3	NA	NA	TRBV29-1	TGCAGCGGTATCCCGGGGGGCACAGATACGCAGTATTTT	CSGIPGGTDTQYF
TRBJ1-1	NA	once	TRBV5-4	TGTGCCAGCAGCTCACAGGGAGGGAGCACTGAAGCTTTCTTT	CASSSQGGSTEAFF
TRBJ1-2	NA	NA	TRBV10-3	TGTGCCATCAGTGAGTCGGCGGGCGCCTATGGCTACACCTTC	CAISESAGAYGYTF
TRBJ2-3	NA	once	TRBV4-2	TGTGCCAGCAGCCAAGATCTGGTTAGCACCCGCTTTGATACGCAGTATTTT	CASSQDLVSTRFDTQYF
TRBJ1-5	NA	NA	TRBV6-1	TGTGCCAGCAGGGTGGGAAGGGTAAGCAATCAGCCCCAGCATTTT	CASRVGRVSNQPQHF
TRBJ1-2	NA	NA	TRBV28	TGTGCCAGCAGTTTAGGACCGTTAAACTATGGCTACACCTTC	CASSLGPLNYGYTF
TRBJ1-4	NA	NA	TRBV7-9	TGTGCCAGCAGCCCATCCGAAAAACTGTTTTTT	CASSPSEKLFF
TRBJ2-5	NA	NA	TRBV23-1	TGCGCCAGCAGTCAACTCATTACCGGATCAGCGTTCCAAGAGACCCAGTACTTC	CASSQLITGSAFQETQYF
TRBJ2-5	TRBD1	NA	TRBV19	TGTGCCAGTAGTACCCACACAACAGGGGGACGGGAGGAGACCCAGTACTTC	CASSTHTTGGREETQYF
TRBJ1-3	NA	NA	TRBV30	TGTGCTCAAAGCGGACCAGGGGCTGGCGCTGGAAACACCATATATTTT	CAQSGPGAGAGNTIYF